This T cell receptor (beta chain) was sequenced for a study of T-cell memory formation after mild COVID-19. Study overall: The two donors had largely donor-specific TCR clusters.

Study-wide results and caveats: Proof of SARS-CoV-2 specificity was absent for the second-wave clones that crested on day 37.

Germline assignment: CDR1 SGHTA and CDR2 FQGNSA. The CDR3 runs to 17 residues. It was 5'RACE with constant-segment primers that produced the TCR alpha and TCR beta cDNA libraries, which carried sample barcodes and UMIs. TCRdb reanalysed the 5' RACE reads using MiXCR and keeps one entry per CDR3 protein. Of fewer than 600,000 distinct CDR3 sequences listed, about 20% are singletons. With regard to this clonotype: Its antigen remains unidentified. An end of the junction does not agree with germline; a read error may underlie this.

The genes are TRBV7-2 and TRBJ2-3; maybe TRBD2 (7 bases). The TCR was taken from an adult woman who had mild COVID-19 (a few samples of this study predate the infection). Cell type and time point are not known. Sequenced sample: PBMCs or a T cell subset sorted from them (not recorded which). The CDR3 reads CASSLVGGGTRTDTQYF. The DNA of the CDR3 is TGTGCCAGCAGCTTAGTTGGGGGGGGCACTCGCACGGATACGCAGTATTTT.